Shown below are 5 T cell receptor beta chains from a single sample sequenced in a study of T cell clonotyping in hematopoietic cell transplantation. Time point of the sample: recipient sample about 28 days before transplant, after cytoreduction. Using immunoSEQ multiplex PCR, the repertoire was profiled, and TCRdb retains in-frame clones only, with some absent. The table lists 35,000 to 50,000 clones, around 85% of them singletons, with approximately 3% in the top ten. Sequences were derived from peripheral blood mononuclear cells, sampled before stem cell transplant. The receptors derive from a man in his 60s with acute myeloid leukemia. Some clones in this sample may be carry-over from other donors' samples.

This chain links TRBV6-5 with TRBJ1-3; no clear D. CDR1 is MNHEY, CDR2 SVGAGI, per germline. This CDR3 has 15 residues. The germline V and J ends were trimmed by 6 bases and 2 bases, with 14 bases remaining between them. The CDR3 nucleotides are TGTGCCAGCAGACCCGGACCATACACTGGAAACACCATATATTTT. It codes for CASRPGPYTGNTIYF.

The CDR3 nucleotides are TGTGCCAGCAGCCATGGGGGTTTCTCCGGGACAGGGGAATTCGGTCAGCCCCAGCATTTT. Translating it yields CASSHGGFSGTGEFGQPQHF. The genes are TRBV16 and TRBJ1-5; 10 bases align to TRBD1. V lost 3 bases, J lost 6 bases, and 20 bases stayed unmatched. Germline CDR1 is KGHSY and CDR2 is FQNENV. The CDR3 loop spans 20 amino acids. Full variable domain (missing parts from reference TRBV16 and TRBJ1-5): GEEVAQTPKHLVRGEGQKAKLYCAPIKGHSYVFWYQQVLKNEFKFLISFQNENVFDETGMPKERFSAKCLPNSPCSLEIQATKLEDSAVYFCASSHGGFSGTGEFGQPQHFGDGTRLSIL.

This clone was observed a few times. The chain couples TRBV9 to TRBJ2-5; a weak D match, TRBD1 (6 bases). Germline V gene data show CDR1 as SGDLS and CDR2 as YYNGEE. Trimming pared 4 bases from V and 1 base from J, leaving 17 bases between. CDR3 length equals 16 residues. The CDR3 region is CASSPRGDVVQETQYF. CDR3 coding DNA: TGTGCCAGCAGCCCCAGGGGAGACGTTGTCCAAGAGACCCAGTACTTC.

The chain has TRBV7-2 and TRBJ2-2; 10 nucleotides line up with TRBD2. Germline loops: CDR1 SGHTA, CDR2 FQGNSA. With 3 bases clipped from V and 7 bases from J, the junction kept 8 bases outside the gene matches. The CDR3 is 16 amino acids. DNA for the CDR3: TGTGCCAGCAGCTTGGACATACTAGCGGGGTTCGGGGAGCTGTTTTTT. Translating it yields CASSLDILAGFGELFF.

This chain links TRBV28 with TRBJ1-5; weak D call: TRBD1 (5 bases). Germline V gene data show CDR1 as MDHEN and CDR2 as SYDVKM. V lost 2 bases and J 3 bases, leaving 17 bases between the germline ends. The CDR3 has 17 amino acids. CDR3 sequence: CASSLGAVSLHNQPQHF. The CDR3 DNA is TGTGCCAGCAGTTTAGGGGCAGTCTCCCTCCACAATCAGCCCCAGCATTTT.